In its sample, the clone carrying this TCR beta chain was seen many times. The antigen remains undetermined. TCRdb reprocessed the reads with MiXCR, giving one entry per CDR3 protein. Among roughly 800,000 distinct CDR3 sequences listed, roughly 28% were seen once. This sample was included in a study of T cell repertoires in cytomegalovirus infection. This CDR3 has 12 residues. Trimming took 0 bases from V and 7 from J, leaving 7 bases between them. Germline CDR1 reads SGHTA; CDR2 reads FQGNSA. The sequences come from cultured CD8+ T cells from PBMCs, collected from culture after CMV antigen stimulation. This rearrangement joins TRBV7-2 to TRBJ2-7; D is ambiguous. This sequence was found in a human donor in good health (CMV status not recorded). Some clones in this sample may be carry-over from other donors' samples. The CDR3 DNA is TGTGCCAGCAGCTTAGCCCTCCCTGAGCAGTACTTC. Translated: CASSLALPEQYF.